These 3 T cell receptor beta chains share one sample of origin, sequenced in a study of cytotoxic CD8 clonotypes in ibrutinib-treated CLL. This table comes from immunoSEQ multiplex PCR, and its TCRdb copy is limited to in-frame clones, with some not included. The profile shows over 200,000 clones, roughly three quarters of them singletons. This sample comprised PBMCs, obtained after 12 months of ibrutinib treatment. These receptor sequences come from a human donor with chronic lymphocytic leukemia.

This chain uses TRBV29-1 with TRBJ1-2, with 7 bases lining up with TRBD1. Trimming cost V 4 bases and J 4 bases; bases outside gene matches: 3. Germline V lookup: CDR1 SQVTM, CDR2 ANQGSEA. The CDR3 contains 12 residues. Here the CDR3 DNA reads TGCAGCGTTGTGACAGGGCCCTATGGCTACACCTTC. This translates into CSVVTGPYGYTF. Full variable domain (outside the CDR3, taken from reference TRBV29-1 and TRBJ1-2): SAVISQKPSRDICQRGTSLTIQCQVDSQVTMMFWYRQQPGQSLTLIATANQGSEATYESGFVIDKFPISRPNLTFSTLTVSNMSPEDSSIYLCSVVTGPYGYTFGSGTRLTVV.

This rearrangement joins TRBV14 to TRBJ1-6; no reliable D call. Trimming took off 1 base at V and 3 bases at J, with 10 bases between the two ends. CDR3 length: 16 amino acids. Germline V gene lookup returns CDR1 SGHDN and CDR2 FVKESK. The CDR3 DNA follows: TGTGCCAGCAGCCAAGTAGGACGGAGCTATAATTCACCCCTCCACTTT. Translated: CASSQVGRSYNSPLHF.

The rearrangement uses TRBV2 and TRBJ2-5; D may be TRBD1 or TRBD2 (6 bases each). This CDR3 spans 13 amino acids. V lost 8 bases, J lost 2 bases, and 12 bases lay in between. Germline V gene lookup returns CDR1 SNHLY and CDR2 FYNNEI. CDR3 amino acids: CASRRGQQETQYF. CDR3 sequence (DNA): TGTGCCAGCCGTCGGGGGCAACAAGAGACCCAGTACTTC.